These T cell receptor beta chains were read from a single sample in a study of CD8 T cells in ankylosing spondylitis. MiXCR, run by TCRdb on the 5' RACE reads, gives a single entry per CDR3 protein. The sample comprises some 140,000 distinct CDR3 sequences, roughly 6.6% of which are singletons, and around an eighth rests with the top ten. Sequencing was done on a sample of blood, either unsorted or a sorted T cell fraction (not recorded which). These receptors originate from a female donor with ankylosing spondylitis or in good health (not recorded which). CDR3s include the opening cysteine and the closing phenylalanine or tryptophan. D genes are given only for firm matches. Expanded clones get a size class; other rows say once, few or many, or leave the size out.

v_gene	abundance	j_gene	d_gene	CDR3aa	CDR3nt
TRBV6-2/TRBV6-3	many	TRBJ2-7	TRBD2	CASSYLREKYEQYF	TGTGCCAGCAGTTATCTGCGGGAGAAATACGAGCAGTACTTC
TRBV7-8	-	TRBJ2-2	TRBD2	CASSSSGLAGANTGELFF	TGTGCCAGCAGCTCATCCGGACTAGCGGGGGCCAACACCGGGGAGCTGTTTTTT
TRBV20-1	many	TRBJ1-1	TRBD1	CSASDRTGVRTEAFF	TGCAGTGCTAGCGACCGGACAGGGGTAAGGACTGAAGCTTTCTTT
TRBV12-3/TRBV12-4	many	TRBJ2-1	-	CASSGGPSRDEQFF	TGTGCCAGCAGTGGGGGGCCCAGTAGAGATGAGCAGTTCTTC
TRBV20-1	many	TRBJ2-1	-	CSAIQGVDEQFF	TGCAGTGCTATCCAGGGAGTCGATGAGCAGTTCTTC
TRBV7-9	many	TRBJ1-2	TRBD1	CASSLVGQYGYTF	TGTGCCAGCAGCTTAGTGGGACAGTATGGCTACACCTTC
TRBV28	many	TRBJ1-2	TRBD1	CASREPGQGGYTF	TGTGCCAGCAGAGAACCCGGACAGGGTGGCTACACCTTC
TRBV20-1	many	TRBJ2-7	-	CSAQQGPYEQYF	TGCAGTGCTCAACAGGGCCCCTACGAGCAGTACTTC
TRBV28	many	TRBJ2-2	-	CASWGNTGELFF	TGTGCCAGCTGGGGGAACACCGGGGAGCTGTTTTTT
TRBV27	medium-sized	TRBJ2-1	-	CASSSGGIGGNEQFF	TGTGCCAGCAGTTCCGGGGGGATAGGGGGCAATGAGCAGTTCTTC
TRBV29-1	many	TRBJ2-7	TRBD1	CSATGDTSYEQYF	TGCAGCGCCACAGGGGATACTTCCTACGAGCAGTACTTC
TRBV7-2	many	TRBJ2-7	-	CASSFRDQSYEQYF	TGTGCCAGCAGCTTTCGGGACCAGTCCTACGAGCAGTACTTC
TRBV7-8	-	TRBJ2-1	TRBD2	CASSLRRGGNEQFF	TGTGCCAGCAGCTTGCGGCGGGGGGGCAATGAGCAGTTCTTC
TRBV5-1	few	TRBJ2-3	-	CASSYRGPSDTQYF	TGCGCCAGCAGCTACCGGGGACCATCCGATACGCAGTATTTT
TRBV28	few	TRBJ1-2	-	CASSSMTGSYGYTF	TGTGCCAGCAGTTCAATGACAGGTTCCTACGGCTACACCTTC
TRBV7-2	many	TRBJ2-1	TRBD2	CASSLRASGGLRPNEQFF	TGTGCCAGCAGCTTAAGGGCTAGCGGGGGCCTTAGGCCCAATGAGCAGTTCTTC
TRBV7-9	many	TRBJ1-1	TRBD1	CASSGQGVNTEAFF	TGTGCCAGCAGCGGACAGGGGGTGAACACTGAAGCTTTCTTT
TRBV5-6	few	TRBJ2-7	-	CASSLSGDTYEQYF	TGTGCCAGCAGCTTGTCAGGGGACACCTACGAGCAGTACTTC
TRBV12-3/TRBV12-4	many	TRBJ2-1	TRBD1	CASGAFDRGGNEQFF	TGTGCCAGCGGAGCATTTGACAGGGGAGGTAATGAGCAGTTCTTC
TRBV18	many	TRBJ1-4	TRBD1	CASSSTTGKGEKLFF	TGTGCCAGCTCGTCCACGACAGGGAAGGGTGAAAAACTGTTTTTT
TRBV7-3	many	TRBJ2-7	-	CASSLGPNSYEQYF	TGTGCCAGCAGCTTAGGACCCAACTCCTACGAGCAGTACTTC
TRBV7-9	many	TRBJ2-7	-	CASSSPNTYEQYF	TGTGCCAGCAGCTCGCCGAACACCTACGAGCAGTACTTC